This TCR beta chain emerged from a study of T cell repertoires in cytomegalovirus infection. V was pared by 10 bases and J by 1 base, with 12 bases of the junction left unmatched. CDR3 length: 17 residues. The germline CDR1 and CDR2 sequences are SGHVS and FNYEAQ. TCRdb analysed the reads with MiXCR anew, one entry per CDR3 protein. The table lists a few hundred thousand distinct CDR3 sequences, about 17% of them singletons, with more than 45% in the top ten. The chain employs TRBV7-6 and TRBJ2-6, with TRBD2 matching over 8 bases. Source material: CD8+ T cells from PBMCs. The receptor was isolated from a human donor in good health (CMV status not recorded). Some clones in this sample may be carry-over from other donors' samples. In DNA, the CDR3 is TGTGCCACGGGGGGGGGTGTGGGGGCGTCTGGGGCCAACGTCCTGACTTTC. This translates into CATGGGVGASGANVLTF.